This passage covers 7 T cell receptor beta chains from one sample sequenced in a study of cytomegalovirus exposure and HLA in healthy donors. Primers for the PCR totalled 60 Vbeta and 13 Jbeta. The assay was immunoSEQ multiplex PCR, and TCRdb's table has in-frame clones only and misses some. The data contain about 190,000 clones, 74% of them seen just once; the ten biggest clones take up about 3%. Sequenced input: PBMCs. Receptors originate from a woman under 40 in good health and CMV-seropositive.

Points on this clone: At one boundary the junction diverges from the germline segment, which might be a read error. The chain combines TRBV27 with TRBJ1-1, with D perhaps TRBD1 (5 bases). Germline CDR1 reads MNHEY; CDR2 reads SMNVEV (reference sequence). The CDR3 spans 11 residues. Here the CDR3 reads CASSFGTEASF. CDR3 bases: TGTGCCAGCAGTTTCGGGACTGAAGCTTCCTTT.

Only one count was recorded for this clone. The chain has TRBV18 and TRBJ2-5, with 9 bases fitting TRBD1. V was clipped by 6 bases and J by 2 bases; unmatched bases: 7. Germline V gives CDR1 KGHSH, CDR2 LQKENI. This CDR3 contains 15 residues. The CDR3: CASSYDRGSQETQYF. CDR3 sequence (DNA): TGTGCCAGCTCTTACGACAGGGGGTCACAAGAGACCCAGTACTTC.

The CDR3 protein is CASSLARVNEQYF. In nucleotides, the CDR3 is TGTGCCAGCAGCTTAGCAAGAGTAAACGAGCAGTACTTC. The chain combines TRBV7-8 with TRBJ2-7; D unresolved. CDR1 is SGHVS, CDR2 FQNEAQ, per germline. With 0 bases removed from V and 5 bases from J, the gap between germline ends came to 8 bases. CDR3 length: 13 residues. Full variable domain (outside the CDR3, taken from reference TRBV7-8 and TRBJ2-7): GAGVSQSPRYKVAKRGQDVALRCDPISGHVSLFWYQQALGQGPEFLTYFQNEAQLDKSGLPSDRFFAERPEGSVSTLKIQRTQQEDSAVYLCASSLARVNEQYFGPGTRLTVT.

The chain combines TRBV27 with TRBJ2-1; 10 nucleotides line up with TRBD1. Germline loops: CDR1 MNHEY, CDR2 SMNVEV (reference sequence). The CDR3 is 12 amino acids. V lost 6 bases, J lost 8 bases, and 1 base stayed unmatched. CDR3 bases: TGTGCCAGCAGGACAGGGGGCGATGAGCAGTTCTTC. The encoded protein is CASRTGGDEQFF.

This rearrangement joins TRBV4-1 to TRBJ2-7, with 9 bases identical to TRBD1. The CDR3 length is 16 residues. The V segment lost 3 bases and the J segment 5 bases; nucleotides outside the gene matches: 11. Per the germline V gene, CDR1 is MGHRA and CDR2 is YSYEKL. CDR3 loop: CASSQQPGQGMDEQYF. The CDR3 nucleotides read TGCGCCAGCAGCCAGCAGCCGGGACAGGGTATGGACGAGCAGTACTTC.

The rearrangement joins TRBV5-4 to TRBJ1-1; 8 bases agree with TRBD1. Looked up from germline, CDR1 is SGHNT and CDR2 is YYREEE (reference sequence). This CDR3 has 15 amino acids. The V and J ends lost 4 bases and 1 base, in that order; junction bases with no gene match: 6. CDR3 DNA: TGTGCCAGCAGCACACCCGGGACAGGGAACACTGAAGCTTTCTTT. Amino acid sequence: CASSTPGTGNTEAFF. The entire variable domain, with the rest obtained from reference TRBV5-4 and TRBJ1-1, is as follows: ETGVTQSPTHLIKTRGQQVTLRCSSQSGHNTVSWYQQALGQGPQFIFQYYREEENGRGNFPPRFSGLQFPNYSSELNVNALELDDSALYLCASSTPGTGNTEAFFGQGTRLTVV.

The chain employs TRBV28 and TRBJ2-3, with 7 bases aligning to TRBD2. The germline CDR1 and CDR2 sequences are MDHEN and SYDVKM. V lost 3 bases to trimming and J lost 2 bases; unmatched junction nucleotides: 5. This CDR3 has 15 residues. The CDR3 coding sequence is TGTGCCAGCAGTTTTGTGCGGGAGACCACAGATACGCAGTATTTT. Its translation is CASSFVRETTDTQYF. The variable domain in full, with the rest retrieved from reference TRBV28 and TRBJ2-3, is DVKVTQSSRYLVKRTGEKVFLECVQDMDHENMFWYRQDPGLGLRLIYFSYDVKMKEKGDIPEGYSVSREKKERFSLILESASTNQTSMYLCASSFVRETTDTQYFGPGTRLTVL.